The present TCR beta chain was sequenced within a study of blood T cell repertoires in COVID-19 (dated by TCRdb to the early 2020s). Notes on the research overall: The collaborator samples originated in the United States, Italy and Spain and spanned the acute and convalescent phases of COVID-19. Deeply sampled blood TCRbeta repertoires from subjects exposed to, actively infected with, or recovered from COVID-19 were included in the dataset. Samples were obtained from the ongoing ImmuneRACE study (first 160 participants) and from 1,254 subjects provided by 6 global collaborators. The sample metadata nearly always contained a de-identified subject ID, COVID-19 status, age in years and sex. The repertoires were released in a freely available public database meant as a resource for research on the immune response to SARS-CoV-2. HLA class I and class II types, where available, came from metadata supplied by the sample provider rather than from assay-based typing. The prospective study material was composed of cDNA or gDNA derived from T cells, B-cell-depleted T cells, or PBMCs.

TCRbeta CDR3 regions were amplified from genomic DNA using the immunoSEQ Assay, a bias-controlled multiplex PCR. Per the original workflow: The number of nucleated cells in each sample was estimated by amplification of reference gene primers within the assay. Sequence reads were collapsed and filtered to measure the absolute abundance of every unique TCRbeta CDR3 rearrangement. For each sample, productive Simpson clonality was calculated as the square root of Simpson's diversity index over productive rearrangements. In TCRdb, the immuneACCESS table is reduced to in-frame sequences with V and J assigned. These tables do not hold every clone; where another copy was compared, an unresolved V gene accounts for under half, and the others remain unexplained. The DNA was the basis for D and trimming; V, J and clone size are from that table. This sample is represented by under 300,000 clones; about 88% of them were singletons. Approximately 7% of the sample rests with the top ten.

CDR1 SGDLS and CDR2 YYNGEE are derived from the germline V gene. Trimming takes 2 bases from V and 1 base from J, and the germline ends sit 9 bases apart. From cysteine to phenylalanine, the CDR3 is 15 amino acids long. Only the CDR3 DNA stays, 45 bases, in frame from base 1. The research as a whole found: The amount of clinical and demographic metadata varied by source and participant and was provided uncurated.

A remark on this clone: The antigen this receptor binds is unknown. Per-nucleotide qualities are absent, and no much larger clonotype sits a single base away.

The collaborating institutions used their own protocols to collect whole blood in K2EDTA tubes. For TCRbeta analysis, collaborators shipped samples in one of three forms: frozen whole blood, isolated PBMCs, or DNA extracted from either of those sample types. Material: peripheral blood. The V and J segments used are TRBV9 and TRBJ2-2; the D segment could be TRBD1, given 6 matching bases. The source is an older woman with active or convalescent COVID-19. The sequenced DNA: TGTGCCAGCAGCGTTCGAGGGGGGAACACCGGGGAGCTGTTTTTT. This translates into CASSVRGGNTGELFF.